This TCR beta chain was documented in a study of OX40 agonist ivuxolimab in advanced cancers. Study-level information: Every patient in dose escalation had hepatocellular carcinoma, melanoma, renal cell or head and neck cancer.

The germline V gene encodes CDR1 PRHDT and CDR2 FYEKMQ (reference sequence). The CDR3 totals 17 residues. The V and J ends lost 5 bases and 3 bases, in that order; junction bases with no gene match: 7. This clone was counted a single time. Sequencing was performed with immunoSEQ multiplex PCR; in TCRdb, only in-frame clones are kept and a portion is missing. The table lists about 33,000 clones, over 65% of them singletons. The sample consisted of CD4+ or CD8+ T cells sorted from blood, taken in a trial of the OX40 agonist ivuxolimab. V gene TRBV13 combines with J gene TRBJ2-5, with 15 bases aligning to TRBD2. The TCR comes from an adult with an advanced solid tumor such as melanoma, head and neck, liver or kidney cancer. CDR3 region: CASSLRTSGGAKETQYF. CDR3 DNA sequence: TGTGCCAGCAGCCTAAGGACTAGCGGGGGGGCCAAAGAGACCCAGTACTTC.